The 6 T cell receptor beta chains in this list originate from one sample, sequenced in a study of shared clonotypes between healthy human individuals. Produced via immunoSEQ multiplex PCR; TCRdb's table is partial and in-frame only. The profile shows 2.5 million or so clones, 85% to 95% of them singletons. What was sequenced was naive CD4+ T cells sorted from blood. The sample's subset: CD45RA+ positively selected. These receptors came from a man between 18 and 35 years old in good health.

Notes on this clone: Other DNA sequences in this sample translate to the same CDR3. The V and J genes are TRBV5-1 and TRBJ1-5, with 10 bases that match TRBD1. The trim removed 5 bases at V and 3 bases at J, leaving 5 bases unmatched. The CDR3 totals 15 residues. In germline, CDR1 is SGHRS, CDR2 YFSETQ. In DNA form, the CDR3 reads TGCGCCAGCAGTCTCGGGACAGGGGTCAATCAGCCCCAGCATTTT. As protein: CASSLGTGVNQPQHF.

V and J are TRBV13 and TRBJ2-7, with unresolved D. The CDR3 contains 12 residues. V shed 1 base and J shed 5 bases, with 6 bases lying between them. Germline values: CDR1 PRHDT, CDR2 FYEKMQ (reference sequence). The CDR3 DNA reads as TGTGCCAGCAGCTTAGATTACCACGAGCAGTACTTC. Amino acids: CASSLDYHEQYF.

The chain uses TRBV5-1 and TRBJ2-2; TRBD1 aligns across 8 bases. This CDR3 has 16 residues. Trimming at V came to 4 bases and at J to 5 bases, leaving 10 bases not matched to a gene. Germline V gives CDR1 SGHRS, CDR2 YFSETQ. The CDR3 is CASSPGQGPGTGELFF. CDR3 in DNA: TGCGCCAGCAGCCCCGGACAGGGCCCAGGGACCGGGGAGCTGTTTTTT.

J is TRBJ2-6 and V is TRBV5-1, with D possibly being TRBD2 (5 bases). This CDR3 comprises 16 residues. Trimming shortened V by 3 bases and J by 3 bases, and 13 bases separated the two germline ends. From germline, CDR1 is SGHRS and CDR2 YFSETQ. DNA for the CDR3: TGCGCCAGCAGCTCAAAGGGAGTCTTTGGGGCCAACGTCCTGACTTTC. Amino acids: CASSSKGVFGANVLTF.

The chain links TRBV14 to TRBJ2-5; tentatively, D is TRBD2 (5 bases). The V gene's germline CDR1 is SGHDN and CDR2 FVKESK. The CDR3 runs 13 residues. V lost 6 bases, J lost 14 bases, and 22 bases lay in between. The chain's CDR3 is CASSRVMDSPCYF. The CDR3 nucleotides are TGTGCCAGCAGTCGCGTGATGGACTCCCCCTGCTACTTC. The complete variable domain, with remaining parts taken from reference TRBV14 and TRBJ2-5, reads EAGVTQFPSHSVIEKGQTVTLRCDPISGHDNLYWYRRVMGKEIKFLLHFVKESKQDESGMPNNRFLAERTGGTYSTLKVQPAELEDSGVYFCASSRVMDSPCYFGPGTRLLVL.

The chain is built from TRBV6-5 and TRBJ2-1; D perhaps matches TRBD2 (5 bases). The germline CDR1 and CDR2 sequences are MNHEY and SVGAGI. The V gene lost 7 bases and the J gene lost 7 bases, with 8 bases spanning the gap. The CDR3 extends over 11 amino acids. The CDR3 nucleotides read TGTGCCAGCACGAGGGAAAATGAGCAGTTCTTC. Its translation is CASTRENEQFF.